A selection of T cell receptor beta chains follows, all from one sample in a study of OX40 agonist ivuxolimab in advanced cancers. Profiling relied on immunoSEQ multiplex PCR, and the TCRdb table lists in-frame clones only, not all of them. The repertoire holds around 50,000 clones, with 80% to 90% as singletons. The sample here was CD4+ or CD8+ T cells sorted from blood, taken in a trial of the OX40 agonist ivuxolimab. These receptors were collected from an adult with an advanced solid tumor such as melanoma, head and neck, liver or kidney cancer. Both conserved end residues are part of each CDR3. A D gene is named only where the DNA matches it firmly. A clone size is listed for some rows: how often the clone was seen (once, few, many), or a class if it is expanded.

J,length,D,V,size,DNA,CDR3
TRBJ1-4,17,.,TRBV10-2,.,TGCGCCAGCAGTGACGTGTTGGAGACCGGGAAGGATGAAAAACTGTTTTTT,CASSDVLETGKDEKLFF
TRBJ2-1,13,.,TRBV27,.,TGTGCCAGCAACCCCCTAGGGAGGAATGAGCAGTTCTTC,CASNPLGRNEQFF
TRBJ1-1,12,.,TRBV30,once,TGTGCCTGGAGTCCAGATAACACTGAAGCTTTCTTT,CAWSPDNTEAFF
TRBJ2-7,14,.,TRBV10-1,once,TGCGCCAGCAGCCCCGATTGGGGGGAAGACGAGCAGTACTTC,CASSPDWGEDEQYF
TRBJ1-2,17,TRBD1,TRBV4-1,.,TGCGCCAGCAGCCAAAGTCAGGGGGCTCTAGTTGCCTATGGCTACACCTTC,CASSQSQGALVAYGYTF
TRBJ1-1,16,TRBD1,TRBV9,once,TGTGCCAGCAGCGCGGGACAGGGAGGGATGAACACTGAAGCTTTCTTT,CASSAGQGGMNTEAFF
TRBJ2-7,15,.,TRBV7-9,.,TGTGCCAGCAGCTTAAACACTAACTCGTTGAACGAGCAGTACTTC,CASSLNTNSLNEQYF
TRBJ2-7,14,.,TRBV2,.,TGTGCCAGCAGTTCTCCGATGAACTACTACGAGCAGTACTTC,CASSSPMNYYEQYF
TRBJ1-1,16,TRBD1,TRBV2,.,TGTGCCAGCAGTACCCGACAGGGGGCAAGACTCGCTGAAGCTTTCTTT,CASSTRQGARLAEAFF
TRBJ2-1,15,TRBD2,TRBV5-6,.,TGTGCCAGCAGCTCCGGGACTAGCCCTCCGGATGAGCAGTTCTTC,CASSSGTSPPDEQFF
TRBJ2-5,13,.,TRBV6-5,.,TGTGCCAGCAGCCCGTTTGCTCAAGAGACCCAGTACTTC,CASSPFAQETQYF
TRBJ2-3,13,.,TRBV9,.,TGTGCCAGCAGCGCCTCCCTGATAGATACGCAGTATTTT,CASSASLIDTQYF
TRBJ2-7,14,.,TRBV11-2,.,TGTGCCAGCAGCTCCCGCGGGAACTGGTACGAGCAGTACTTC,CASSSRGNWYEQYF
TRBJ2-6,16,.,TRBV7-9,.,TGTGCCAGCAGCTTAGTTTCTGGACCTGGGGCCAACGTCCTGACTTTC,CASSLVSGPGANVLTF
TRBJ2-1,15,.,TRBV2,.,TGTGCCAGCAGGGCGGGCGGAGGCCCCTACAATGAGCAGTTCTTC,CASRAGGGPYNEQFF
TRBJ2-1,14,.,TRBV7-9,.,TGTGCCAGCAGCTTCCCCGGCTCATACAATGAGCAGTTCTTC,CASSFPGSYNEQFF
TRBJ1-5,12,.,TRBV4-2,.,TGTGCCAGCAGCCAAGATAGACAGCCCCAGCATTTT,CASSQDRQPQHF
TRBJ2-1,12,.,TRBV11-2,.,TGTGCCAGCAGCTTAGCAGGGGTAGAGCAGTTCTTC,CASSLAGVEQFF
TRBJ1-5,14,TRBD1,TRBV30,many,TGTGCCTGGAGTAAGGCAGGGGGCATTCAGCCCCAGCATTTT,CAWSKAGGIQPQHF
TRBJ1-5,13,.,TRBV11-1,.,TGTGCCAGCAGCCATGGGCCGTATGGGCCCCAGCATTTT,CASSHGPYGPQHF
TRBJ1-1,17,TRBD1,TRBV14,.,TGTGCCAGCAGCCAAGGGCTCAGGGGGCCCGTGGAAGGTGAAGCTTTCTTT,CASSQGLRGPVEGEAFF
TRBJ1-1,13,.,TRBV13,.,TGTGCCAGCAGCATTAGAGGGACCACTGAAGCTTTCTTT,CASSIRGTTEAFF
TRBJ1-3,15,.,TRBV4-1,.,TGCGCCAGCAGCCAAGTCGGACACTCTGGAAACACCATATATTTT,CASSQVGHSGNTIYF
TRBJ1-2,14,.,TRBV5-4,.,TGTGCCAGCAGCTTGGGGAGGGGTGGATATGGCTACACCTTC,CASSLGRGGYGYTF
TRBJ2-2,15,.,TRBV4-1,.,TGCGCCAGCAGCCAAGGGCCCTCGAACACCGGGGAGCTGTTTTTT,CASSQGPSNTGELFF
TRBJ1-1,14,.,TRBV7-9,.,TGTGCCAGCAGCCTTTCCCAAGATTACACTGAAGCTTTCTTT,CASSLSQDYTEAFF
TRBJ2-7,14,TRBD2,TRBV19,.,TGTGCCAGTAGTTCGGGACTAGCGGGGAACGAGCAGTACTTC,CASSSGLAGNEQYF
TRBJ2-1,14,.,TRBV28,.,TGTGCCAGCAGTCCGCACGAGGCGTTGGATGAGCAGTTCTTC,CASSPHEALDEQFF
TRBJ2-3,14,TRBD2,TRBV5-1,once,TGCGCCAGCAGTTTAGCGGGCAACACAGATACGCAGTATTTT,CASSLAGNTDTQYF
TRBJ1-3,18,TRBD1,TRBV2,.,TGTGCCACCTTACTAGAACGGACAGGCCGCGACTCTGGAAACACCATATATTTT,CATLLERTGRDSGNTIYF
TRBJ1-2,17,TRBD1,TRBV4-1,.,TGCGCCAGCAGCCCTTCGACTCGAGGACAGGGAATCTATGGCTACACCTTC,CASSPSTRGQGIYGYTF
TRBJ2-5,15,.,TRBV7-9,.,TGTGCCAGCAGCTTAGCCCAGGTTTTCCAAGAGACCCAGTACTTC,CASSLAQVFQETQYF
TRBJ1-5,15,.,TRBV5-5,.,TGTGCCAGCAGCTTGTCCACTCATAGCAATCAGCCCCAGCATTTT,CASSLSTHSNQPQHF
TRBJ2-1,13,.,TRBV5-6,.,TGTGCCAGCAGCTTGGGTCGGTTGGGTGAGCAGTTCTTC,CASSLGRLGEQFF
TRBJ2-1,15,TRBD2,TRBV5-8,.,TGTGCCAGCAGCGACCAGCGGGACCCTATCAATGAGCAGTTCTTC,CASSDQRDPINEQFF
TRBJ2-2,18,.,TRBV10-3,.,TGTGCCATCAGCTGGCCGGGAGTCGGGACGCAGAACACCGGGGAGCTGTTTTTT,CAISWPGVGTQNTGELFF
TRBJ2-1,15,TRBD2,TRBV4-3,.,TGCGCCAGCAGCCCTTGGACTAGCGGAGGGGTAGAGCAGTTCTTC,CASSPWTSGGVEQFF